This entry features one TCR beta chain sequence. Its antigen is unidentified. The CDR3 runs to 15 residues. Germline V lookup: CDR1 SGHDT, CDR2 YYEEEE. The germline V and J ends were trimmed by 0 bases and 0 bases, with 7 bases remaining between them. The sample is drawn from a study of identical twins. Whole-study results and caveats: The authors noted that invariant MAIT and iNKT cells could partly confound zero-insertion analyses. Memory repertoires lacked the insertion deficit that abundant cord blood beta clonotypes showed.

TCRdb fed the 5' RACE reads into MiXCR, producing one record per CDR3 protein. The table lists 1.5 million to 2 million distinct CDR3 sequences, under 35% of them singletons. This TCR was sampled from a newborn girl in good health. This chain links TRBV5-6 with TRBJ2-1; no firm D call. The sequenced sample consisted of cord blood. The CDR3 bases are TGTGCCAGCAGCTTGGCGTTAATCTCCTACAATGAGCAGTTCTTC. As protein: CASSLALISYNEQFF. Complete variable domain (other parts from reference TRBV5-6 and TRBJ2-1): DAGVTQSPTHLIKTRGQQVTLRCSPKSGHDTVSWYQQALGQGPQFIFQYYEEEERQRGNFPDRFSGHQFPNYSSELNVNALLLGDSALYLCASSLALISYNEQFFGPGTRLTVL.